Listed here are 18 T cell receptor beta chains from one sample, sequenced in a study of T cells in Graves' hyperthyroidism and ophthalmopathy. It was RNA transcripts that yielded the amplified TCR beta CDR3 regions. Carried out on the TCR CDR3, a first-round RT-PCR used the HTBI primer set. TCRdb independently ran MiXCR on the multiplex PCR reads; one entry per CDR3 protein. The data contain about 290,000 distinct CDR3 sequences, more than 10% of them singletons. Sequencing input: blood. These receptor sequences come from a woman under 40 with Graves' hyperthyroidism that later progressed to Graves' ophthalmopathy.

This clonotype was detected many times. This sequence joins TRBV7-9 and TRBJ2-1, with 10 bases aligning to TRBD2. The trim removed 4 bases at V and 2 bases at J, leaving 2 bases unmatched. Germline V CDR1 and CDR2: SEHNR, FQNEAQ (reference sequence). This CDR3 is 15 amino acids long. CDR3 sequence: CASSYLAGAYNEQFF. The CDR3 DNA is TGTGCCAGCAGCTATCTAGCGGGAGCCTACAATGAGCAGTTCTTC.

In this sample, this clonotype turned up many times. The chain combines TRBV20-1 with TRBJ2-1; 8 bases are shared with TRBD1. The V and J ends lost 6 bases and 2 bases, in that order; junction bases with no gene match: 9. CDR1 is DFQATT and CDR2 is SNEGSKA in the germline V gene (reference sequence). CDR3 length: 15 amino acids. CDR3 amino acids: CSALPTGEPYNEQFF. As DNA, the CDR3 is TGCAGTGCCCTCCCGACAGGGGAGCCCTACAATGAGCAGTTCTTC.

This clonotype was seen a handful of times. The V and J genes are TRBV9 and TRBJ2-7, with 11 positions matching TRBD2. V dropped 0 bases and J dropped 4; count of bases not matched to a gene: 3. This CDR3 region has 15 residues. Germline loops: CDR1 SGDLS, CDR2 YYNGEE. CDR3: CASSVGLAGPYEQYF. The CDR3 nucleotides read TGTGCCAGCAGCGTAGGACTAGCGGGACCTTACGAGCAGTACTTC.

The genes are TRBV4-1 and TRBJ2-7, with a tentative D call TRBD2 (5 bases). The CDR3 runs 14 residues. The V gene's germline CDR1 is MGHRA and CDR2 YSYEKL. Trimming pared 1 base from V and 2 bases from J, leaving 9 bases between. The CDR3 sequence: CASSQVDWAYEQYF. The CDR3 DNA follows: TGCGCCAGCAGCCAAGTGGACTGGGCCTACGAGCAGTACTTC.

This clonotype was found many times. This chain links TRBV11-2 with TRBJ1-2; perhaps TRBD1 as D (6 bases). Per germline, CDR1 SGHAT and CDR2 FQNNGV. V was trimmed by 1 base and J by 8 bases, leaving 17 bases between them. This CDR3 has 15 residues. The CDR3 DNA sequence: TGTGCCAGCAGCTTAGTAGGTCAGGGGTCACGGGGCTACACCTTC. Translated, it gives CASSLVGQGSRGYTF.

This clonotype appeared many times. The chain links TRBV30 to TRBJ2-3; the match to TRBD2 covers 8 bases. Germline CDR1 is GTSNPN and CDR2 is SVGIG (reference sequence). The CDR3 extends over 15 amino acids. With V trimmed by 5 bases and J by 2 bases, 9 bases remained unmatched. The CDR3 DNA reads as TGTGCCTGGGGTGATCTAGCGGGCCACACAGATACGCAGTATTTT. Translation: CAWGDLAGHTDTQYF.

This clonotype was picked up a small number of times. The genes are TRBV25-1 and TRBJ2-5, with D possibly TRBD2 on 5 matching bases. Germline-derived CDR1 and CDR2 are MGHDK and SYGVNS. There are 15 residues in the CDR3. The V end lost 3 bases, the J end lost 3 bases, and 14 bases lay between the germline ends. In DNA form, the CDR3 reads TGTGCCAGCAGTGATTCCGCGAGGGTGGAAGAGACCCAGTACTTC. This codes for CASSDSARVEETQYF.

Many counts were recorded for this clonotype. J is TRBJ1-1 and V is TRBV2, with 8 bases that match TRBD1. V gave up 7 bases and J gave up 0 bases; unmatched junction bases: 7. This CDR3 contains 15 residues. From germline, CDR1 is SNHLY and CDR2 FYNNEI. CDR3 sequence: CASNRGAKMNTEAFF. The CDR3 DNA is TGTGCCAGCAACAGGGGGGCGAAAATGAACACTGAAGCTTTCTTT.

This clonotype was counted at least ten times. The rearrangement uses TRBV28 and TRBJ2-1; 9 bases map to TRBD1. CDR3 length equals 16 residues. Germline V gene data show CDR1 as MDHEN and CDR2 as SYDVKM. The junction had 6 bases not matched to a gene; V was cut back by 3 bases and J by 3 bases. The CDR3 sequence is CASSFPDRGDYNEQFF. The CDR3 nucleotides are TGTGCCAGCAGTTTCCCGGACAGGGGCGACTACAATGAGCAGTTCTTC.

This chain joins TRBV5-1 and TRBJ2-7, with TRBD2 identical over 7 bases. The V gene end was trimmed by 2 bases and the J gene end by 2 bases; junction bases not matched to a gene: 4. This CDR3 is 14 amino acids long. Germline-derived CDR1 and CDR2 are SGHRS and YFSETQ. CDR3 DNA: TGCGCCAGCAGCTTCCTAGCGGAGGCCTACGAGCAGTACTTC. This encodes CASSFLAEAYEQYF.

At least ten counts were recorded for this clonotype. The V gene is TRBV7-8, the J gene TRBJ2-3; 10 nucleotides line up with TRBD2. The trim removed 3 bases at V and 5 bases at J, leaving 11 bases unmatched. The CDR3 is 17 residues long. CDR1 SGHVS and CDR2 FQNEAQ come from the germline V gene. The CDR3 spells CASSFPPAGGPQDTQYF. Here the CDR3 DNA reads TGTGCCAGCAGCTTCCCCCCAGCGGGAGGGCCGCAAGATACGCAGTATTTT. Looking up the rest from reference TRBV7-8 and TRBJ2-3 gives the full variable domain: GAGVSQSPRYKVAKRGQDVALRCDPISGHVSLFWYQQALGQGPEFLTYFQNEAQLDKSGLPSDRFFAERPEGSVSTLKIQRTQQEDSAVYLCASSFPPAGGPQDTQYFGPGTRLTVL.

This clonotype occurred many times. V is TRBV12-3 or TRBV12-4 and J is TRBJ2-7; D remains unclear. This CDR3 has 13 residues. The V end was cut by 2 bases, the J end by 2 bases, with 7 bases between. The CDR3 spells CASSLYEAYEQYF. For the CDR3, the DNA is TGTGCCAGCAGTTTATACGAGGCCTACGAGCAGTACTTC.

This clonotype was picked up a small number of times. The chain employs TRBV29-1 and TRBJ2-7, with 7 bases lining up with TRBD1. Per the germline V gene, CDR1 is SQVTM and CDR2 is ANQGSEA. V shed 7 bases and J 2 bases; nucleotides not matched to a gene: 8. The CDR3 spans 13 residues. This CDR3 reads CSAAWDSTYEQYF. The CDR3 bases are TGCAGCGCTGCTTGGGACAGTACCTACGAGCAGTACTTC.

This chain connects TRBV7-9 to TRBJ2-1; 12 bases fit TRBD2. Trimming cost V 5 bases and J 9 bases; bases outside gene matches: 11. CDR1 and CDR2 from the germline V gene are SEHNR and FQNEAQ (reference sequence). The CDR3 totals 16 residues. The CDR3 region has the DNA TGTGCCAGCAGCCCAAGACTAGCGGGAGTGATCAGTGAGCAGTTCTTC. Protein product: CASSPRLAGVISEQFF.

The table lists this clonotype with many counts. J is TRBJ1-1 and V is TRBV5-1; D remains ambiguous. CDR3 length: 14 amino acids. The germline gives CDR1 SGHRS, CDR2 YFSETQ. V was pared by 1 base and J by 0 bases, with 7 bases between. Here the CDR3 reads CASSLQDVNTEAFF. CDR3 bases: TGCGCCAGCAGCTTGCAGGACGTGAACACTGAAGCTTTCTTT.

V and J are TRBV20-1 and TRBJ1-2; D uncertain. V lost 5 bases, J lost 5 bases, and 12 bases lay in between. Per germline, CDR1 DFQATT and CDR2 SNEGSKA (reference sequence). The CDR3 extends over 12 amino acids. The CDR3 sequence is CSALDHLYGYTF. DNA for the CDR3: TGCAGTGCTTTGGACCACTTATATGGCTACACCTTC.

Concerning this clonotype itself: With a much larger clone just one base away, this may be a read error. The chain employs TRBV3-1 and TRBJ2-7; tentatively, D is TRBD1 or TRBD2 (5 bases each). The DNA matches TRBJ2-1 better at its end, which makes the J call doubtful. Per germline, CDR1 LGHDT and CDR2 YNNKEL (reference sequence). CDR3 length: 14 residues. DNA of the CDR3: TGTGCCAGCAGCCCCGGGGACCTCAACTACGAGCAGTTCTTC. Translation: CASSPGDLNYEQFF.

This clonotype was observed at least ten times. The CDR3 is CASSFGQGHGEQYF. The CDR3, as DNA: TGTGCCAGCAGTTTCGGGCAGGGACATGGAGAGCAGTACTTC. This chain uses TRBV12-3 or TRBV12-4 with TRBJ2-7; the D gene is possibly TRBD1 (6 bases). V was trimmed by 3 bases and J by 7 bases, leaving 16 bases between them. CDR3 size: 14 residues.